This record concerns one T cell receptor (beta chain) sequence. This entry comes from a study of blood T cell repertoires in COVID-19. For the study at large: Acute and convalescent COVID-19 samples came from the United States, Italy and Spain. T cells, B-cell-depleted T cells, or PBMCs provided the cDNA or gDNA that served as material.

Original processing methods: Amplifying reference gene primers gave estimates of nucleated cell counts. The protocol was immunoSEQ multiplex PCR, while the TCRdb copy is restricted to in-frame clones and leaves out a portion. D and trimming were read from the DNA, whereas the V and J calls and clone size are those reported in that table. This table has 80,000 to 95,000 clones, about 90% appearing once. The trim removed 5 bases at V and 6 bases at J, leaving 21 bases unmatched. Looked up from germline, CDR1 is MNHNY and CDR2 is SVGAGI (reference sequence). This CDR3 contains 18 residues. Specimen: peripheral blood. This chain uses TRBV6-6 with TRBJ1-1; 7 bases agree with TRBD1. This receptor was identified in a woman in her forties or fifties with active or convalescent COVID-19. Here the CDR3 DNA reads TGTGCCAGCAGTCCGTACGCCGCTGACAGGGTCCTTGCCCCTGAAGCTTTCTTT. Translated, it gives CASSPYAADRVLAPEAFF.